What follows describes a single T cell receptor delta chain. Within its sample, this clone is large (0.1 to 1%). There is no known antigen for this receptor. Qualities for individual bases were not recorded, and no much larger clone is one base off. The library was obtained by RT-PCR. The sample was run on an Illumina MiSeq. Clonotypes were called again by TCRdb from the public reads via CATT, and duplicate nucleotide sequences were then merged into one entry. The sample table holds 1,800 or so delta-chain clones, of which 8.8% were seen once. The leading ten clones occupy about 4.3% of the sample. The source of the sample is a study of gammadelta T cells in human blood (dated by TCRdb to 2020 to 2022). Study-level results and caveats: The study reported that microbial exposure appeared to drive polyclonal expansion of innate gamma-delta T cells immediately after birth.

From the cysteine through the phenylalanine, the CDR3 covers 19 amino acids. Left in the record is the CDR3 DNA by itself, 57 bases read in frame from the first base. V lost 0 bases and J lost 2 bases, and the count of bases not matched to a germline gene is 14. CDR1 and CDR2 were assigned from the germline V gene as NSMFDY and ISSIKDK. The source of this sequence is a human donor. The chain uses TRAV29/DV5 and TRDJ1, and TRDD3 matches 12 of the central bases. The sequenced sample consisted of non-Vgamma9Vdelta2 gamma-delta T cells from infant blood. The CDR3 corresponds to CAASDDLVLGDTWTDKLIF. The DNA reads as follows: TGTGCAGCAAGCGATGACCTTGTACTGGGGGATACCTGGACCGATAAACTCATCTTT.